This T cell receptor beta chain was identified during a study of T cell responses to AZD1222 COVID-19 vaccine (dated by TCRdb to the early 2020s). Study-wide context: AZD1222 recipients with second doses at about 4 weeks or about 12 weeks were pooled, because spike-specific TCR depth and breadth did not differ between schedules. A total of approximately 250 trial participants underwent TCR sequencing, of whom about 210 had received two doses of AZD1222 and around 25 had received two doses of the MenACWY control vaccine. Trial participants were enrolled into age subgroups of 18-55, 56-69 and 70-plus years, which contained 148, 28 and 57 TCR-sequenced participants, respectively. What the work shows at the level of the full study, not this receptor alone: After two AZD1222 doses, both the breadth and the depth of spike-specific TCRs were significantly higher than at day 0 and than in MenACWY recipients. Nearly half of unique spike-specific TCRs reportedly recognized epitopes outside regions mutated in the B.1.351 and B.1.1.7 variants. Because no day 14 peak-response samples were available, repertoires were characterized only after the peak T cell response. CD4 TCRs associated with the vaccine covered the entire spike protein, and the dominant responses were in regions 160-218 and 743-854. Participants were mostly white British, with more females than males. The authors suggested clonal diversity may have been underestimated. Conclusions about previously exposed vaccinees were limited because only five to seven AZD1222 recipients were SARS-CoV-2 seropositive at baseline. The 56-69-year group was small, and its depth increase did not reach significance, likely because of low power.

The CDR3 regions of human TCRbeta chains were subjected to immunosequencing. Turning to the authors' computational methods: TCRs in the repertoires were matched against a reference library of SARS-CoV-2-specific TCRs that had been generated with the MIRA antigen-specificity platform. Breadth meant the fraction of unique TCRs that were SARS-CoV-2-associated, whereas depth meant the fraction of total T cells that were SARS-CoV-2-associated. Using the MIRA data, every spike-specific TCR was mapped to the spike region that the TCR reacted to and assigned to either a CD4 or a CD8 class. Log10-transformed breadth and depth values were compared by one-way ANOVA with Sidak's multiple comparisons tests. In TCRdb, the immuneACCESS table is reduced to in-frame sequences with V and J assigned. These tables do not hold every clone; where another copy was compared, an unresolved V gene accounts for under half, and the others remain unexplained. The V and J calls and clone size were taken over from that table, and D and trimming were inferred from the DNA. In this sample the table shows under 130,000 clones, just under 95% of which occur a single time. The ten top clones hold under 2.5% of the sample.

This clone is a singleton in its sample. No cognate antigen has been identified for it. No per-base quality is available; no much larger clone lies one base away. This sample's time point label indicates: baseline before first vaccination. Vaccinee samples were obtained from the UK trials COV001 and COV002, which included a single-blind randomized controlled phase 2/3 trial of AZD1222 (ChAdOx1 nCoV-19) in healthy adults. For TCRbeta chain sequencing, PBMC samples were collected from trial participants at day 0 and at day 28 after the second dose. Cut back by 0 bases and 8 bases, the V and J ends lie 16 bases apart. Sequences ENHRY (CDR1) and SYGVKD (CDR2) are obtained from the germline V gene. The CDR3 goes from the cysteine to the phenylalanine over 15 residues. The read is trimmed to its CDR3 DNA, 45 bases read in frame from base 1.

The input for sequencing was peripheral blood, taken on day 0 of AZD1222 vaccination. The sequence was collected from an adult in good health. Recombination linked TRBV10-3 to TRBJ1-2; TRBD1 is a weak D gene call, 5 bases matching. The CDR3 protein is CAISESGDARGGYTF. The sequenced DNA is TGTGCCATCAGTGAGTCCGGGGATGCGAGGGGAGGCTACACCTTC.